The next 15 T cell receptor beta chains were all read from a single sample in a study of shared clonotypes between healthy human individuals. Data came from immunoSEQ multiplex PCR; TCRdb stores just in-frame clones and leaves some out. The table records a few hundred thousand clones, around nine tenths of them present only once. The sequencing sample was made of memory CD8+ T cells sorted from blood. Subset meaning: CD45RO+ cells pooled with CCR7-negative TemRA cells. The receptors shown here come from a man aged 18-30 years in good health.

The V call is TRBV6-1, the J call TRBJ2-7; tentatively, D is TRBD2 (5 bases). Trimming removed 4 bases at V and 2 bases at J, with 9 bases between. The germline V gene has CDR1 MNHNS and CDR2 SASEGT. The CDR3 consists of 13 residues. CDR3 DNA sequence: TGTGCCAGCAGTGGTCGGGAAGCCTACGAGCAGTACTTC. Protein: CASSGREAYEQYF.

A note on this clone: The sample has other DNA sequences that encode this CDR3 too. The chain recombines TRBV18 with TRBJ2-7; D remains ambiguous. This CDR3 is built from 12 residues. CDR1 is KGHSH, CDR2 LQKENI, per germline. The V and J ends lost 3 bases and 0 bases respectively, with 3 bases between them. The CDR3 protein is CASSPDSYEQYF. The CDR3 DNA sequence: TGTGCCAGCTCACCGGACTCCTACGAGCAGTACTTC.

The rearrangement uses TRBV27 and TRBJ2-7, with D uncertain. The CDR3 loop spans 14 amino acids. Germline CDR1 reads MNHEY; CDR2 reads SMNVEV (reference sequence). The V gene lost 3 bases and the J gene lost 2 bases, with 11 bases spanning the gap. The CDR3 nucleotides are TGTGCCAGCAGTTTCAGGCCGGAAACCTACGAGCAGTACTTC. Translating gives CASSFRPETYEQYF.

The rearrangement links TRBV19 to TRBJ1-4; the D is unclear. Germline values: CDR1 LNHDA, CDR2 SQIVND (reference sequence). V dropped 4 bases and J dropped 6 bases, with 12 bases sitting between them. This CDR3 contains 14 residues. This CDR3 is CASSNGQADEKLFF. CDR3 in DNA: TGTGCCAGTAGTAACGGCCAGGCCGATGAAAAACTGTTTTTT. Looking up the rest from reference TRBV19 and TRBJ1-4 gives the full variable domain: DGGITQSPKYLFRKEGQNVTLSCEQNLNHDAMYWYRQDPGQGLRLIYYSQIVNDFQKGDIAEGYSVSREKKESFPLTVTSAQKNPTAFYLCASSNGQADEKLFFGSGTQLSVL.

The chain has TRBV7-9 and TRBJ1-5; a weak D match, TRBD1 (6 bases). The V end lost 6 bases, the J end lost 3 bases, and 9 bases lay between the germline ends. This CDR3 spans 13 amino acids. Germline values: CDR1 SEHNR, CDR2 FQNEAQ (reference sequence). CDR3 in DNA: TGTGCCAGCAGTGGACAGACCAATCAGCCCCAGCATTTT. Translated: CASSGQTNQPQHF.

The gene calls are TRBV6-5 and TRBJ2-7; tentatively, D is TRBD2 (5 bases). The V gene's germline CDR1 is MNHEY and CDR2 SVGAGI. Trimming pared 2 bases from V and 0 bases from J, leaving 11 bases between. The CDR3 spans 15 residues. The CDR3 nucleotides are TGTGCCAGCAGTTACGCCCCCGGGATCTCCTACGAGCAGTACTTC. Protein product: CASSYAPGISYEQYF.

The V gene is TRBV6-6, the J gene TRBJ2-7; TRBD1 matches at 9 bases. V lost 6 bases and J lost 4; bases outside the gene matches: 10. Germline V gene lookup returns CDR1 MNHNY and CDR2 SVGAGI (reference sequence). The CDR3 length is 15 residues. The CDR3 DNA sequence: TGTGCCAGCAGCATGGACAGGGGATCCTTGTACGAGCAGTACTTC. Translated: CASSMDRGSLYEQYF.

The genes are TRBV5-1 and TRBJ2-6; a possible D gene is TRBD1 (6 bases). Trimming stripped 3 bases from V and 2 bases from J, with 15 bases between. Germline loops: CDR1 SGHRS, CDR2 YFSETQ. The CDR3 contains 17 residues. Written as DNA, the CDR3 is TGCGCCAGCAGCTCACATAAAACAGGGCCTGGGGCCAACGTCCTGACTTTC. Its protein product is CASSSHKTGPGANVLTF.

V usage is TRBV27 and J usage is TRBJ1-4, with D possibly TRBD1 on 6 matching bases. Germline CDR1 reads MNHEY; CDR2 reads SMNVEV (reference sequence). V lost 1 base to trimming and J lost 7 bases, with 13 bases between them. The CDR3 contains 15 residues. CDR3 DNA: TGTGCCAGCAGTTTATGGACGGGGGGGCGTGAAAAACTGTTTTTT. Protein: CASSLWTGGREKLFF.

J is TRBJ2-3 and V is TRBV5-6, with TRBD2 identical over 9 bases. The trim removed 2 bases at V and 2 bases at J, leaving 9 bases unmatched. CDR1 and CDR2 (germline): SGHDT, YYEEEE. The CDR3 totals 17 residues. This chain's CDR3 is CASSFGPGLAITDTQYF. The CDR3 nucleotides read TGTGCCAGCAGCTTTGGGCCGGGACTAGCAATCACAGATACGCAGTATTTT.

Turning to this clone: Other DNA sequences in this specimen translate into the identical CDR3. V and J are TRBV7-9 and TRBJ2-7, with D hard to call. Germline V gene sequence: CDR1 SEHNR, CDR2 FQNEAQ (reference sequence). The CDR3 is 13 amino acids. V was trimmed by 1 base and J by 0 bases, leaving 4 bases between them. The CDR3 protein is CASSLESSYEQYF. CDR3 in DNA: TGTGCCAGCAGCTTAGAAAGCTCCTACGAGCAGTACTTC.

The rearrangement uses TRBV10-2 and TRBJ1-2; D gene uncertain. CDR1 and CDR2 (germline): WSHSY, SAAADI. CDR3 length: 14 amino acids. The V end lost 3 bases, the J end lost 4 bases, and 12 bases lay between the germline ends. CDR3 region: CASSDPGEGYGYTF. The DNA for the CDR3 is TGCGCCAGCAGTGATCCCGGGGAGGGCTATGGCTACACCTTC.

The chain is built from TRBV27 and TRBJ2-1; D is unclear. V was cut by 2 bases and J by 8 bases, with 13 bases left in between. Germline CDR1 reads MNHEY; CDR2 reads SMNVEV (reference sequence). The CDR3 loop spans 14 amino acids. The CDR3 here is CASSLGQAGYEQFF. The CDR3 nucleotides are TGTGCCAGCAGTTTAGGTCAAGCCGGCTATGAGCAGTTCTTC.

This clone has only one observation. V gene TRBV5-1 combines with J gene TRBJ1-2, with D hard to call. Trimming shortened V by 0 bases and J by 8 bases, and 14 bases separated the two germline ends. This CDR3 region has 14 residues. The germline V gene encodes CDR1 SGHRS and CDR2 YFSETQ. The CDR3 bases are TGCGCCAGCAGCTTGGGGGCCGCGGTGGGAGGCTACACCTTC. It yields the protein CASSLGAAVGGYTF. Full variable domain (remainder filled in from reference TRBV5-1 and TRBJ1-2): KAGVTQTPRYLIKTRGQQVTLSCSPISGHRSVSWYQQTPGQGLQFLFEYFSETQRNKGNFPGRFSGRQFSNSRSEMNVSTLELGDSALYLCASSLGAAVGGYTFGSGTRLTVV.

V is TRBV6-5 and J is TRBJ2-5, with 12 bases that match TRBD2. Per germline, CDR1 MNHEY and CDR2 SVGAGI. V was clipped by 6 bases and J by 6 bases; unmatched bases: 11. This CDR3 is 16 amino acids long. CDR3 in DNA: TGTGCCAGCAGCTACCGGACTAGCGGGGTATGGAAGACCCAGTACTTC. Its protein is CASSYRTSGVWKTQYF.